The source of this TCR beta chain is a study of shared clonotypes between healthy human individuals. V trimming: 1 base; J trimming: 3 bases; junction bases outside the gene matches: 4. The CDR3 has 18 residues. Per germline, CDR1 SGHDN and CDR2 FVKESK. Naive CD8 cells lacked CD45RO, underwent positive selection for CCR7 and left out terminally differentiated effector memory CD45RA+ cells. Profiling relied on immunoSEQ multiplex PCR, and the TCRdb table lists in-frame clones only, not all of them. The table lists around 1,900,000 clones, 93% of them singletons. The TCR sequence derives from a man aged 18 to 29 in good health. Some clones in this sample may be carry-over from other donors' samples. Sequencing was performed on naive CD8+ T cells from PBMCs. The rearrangement uses TRBV14 and TRBJ2-1, with 15 bases lining up with TRBD2. CDR3 loop: CASSQGTSGRVIYNEQFF. In nucleotides, the CDR3 is TGTGCCAGCAGCCAAGGGACTAGCGGGAGGGTCATCTACAATGAGCAGTTCTTC.